The sample holds one count of the clone carrying this TCR beta chain. The material for each subset, its genomic DNA, was split evenly across several immunoSEQ plates. Assay: immunoSEQ multiplex PCR; the TCRdb copy retains only in-frame clones and omits some. The data show around 500,000 clones, 65% to 85% seen once. This sample is drawn from a study of shared clonotypes between healthy human individuals. J lost 2 bases, V lost 6 bases, and 8 bases had no gene match. CDR1 is LNHDA, CDR2 SQIVND, per germline (reference sequence). The CDR3 contains 15 residues. This clonotype was sampled from a woman aged 40 to 49 in good health. Some clones in this sample may be carry-over from other donors' samples. Sequenced sample: PBMCs. The chain employs TRBV19 and TRBJ2-7; 9 bases align to TRBD2. CDR3 sequence: CASSFSGSGTYEQYF. As DNA, the CDR3 is TGTGCCAGTAGCTTTAGCGGGAGTGGGACCTACGAGCAGTACTTC.